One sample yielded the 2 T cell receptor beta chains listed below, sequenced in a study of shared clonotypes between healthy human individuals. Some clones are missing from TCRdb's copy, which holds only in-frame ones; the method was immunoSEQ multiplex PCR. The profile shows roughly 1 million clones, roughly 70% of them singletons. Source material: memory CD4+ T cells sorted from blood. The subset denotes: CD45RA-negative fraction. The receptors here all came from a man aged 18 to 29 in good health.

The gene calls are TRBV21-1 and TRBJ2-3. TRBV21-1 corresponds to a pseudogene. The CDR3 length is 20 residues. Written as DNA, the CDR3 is TGTGCCAGCAGCAAAGCGCAATTTCTTTGTCCAGCCTCCTTCCAAGATACGCAGTATTTT. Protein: CASSKAQFLCPASFQDTQYF.

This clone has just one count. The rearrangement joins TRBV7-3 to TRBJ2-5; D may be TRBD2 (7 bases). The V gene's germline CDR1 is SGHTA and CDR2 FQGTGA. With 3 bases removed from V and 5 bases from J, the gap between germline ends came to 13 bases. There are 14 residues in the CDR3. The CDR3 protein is CASSFRGGDETQYF. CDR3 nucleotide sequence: TGTGCCAGCAGCTTCCGCGGGGGCGATGAGACCCAGTACTTC.